Shown below are 14 T cell receptor beta chains from a single sample sequenced in a study of T cells after yellow fever vaccination. TCRdb processed the 5' RACE reads anew with MiXCR; each CDR3 protein has one entry. The table has 350,000 to 550,000 distinct CDR3 sequences, around 20% seen once. This specimen was PBMCs, taken before the yellow fever booster vaccination. The receptors were sampled from a man between 18 and 29 years old who received the YFV17D yellow fever vaccine.

This clonotype occurred many times. The chain couples TRBV7-9 to TRBJ2-7; TRBD2 matches 8 bases. V dropped 2 bases and J dropped 5; count of bases not matched to a gene: 8. This CDR3 has 15 residues. Germline-derived CDR1 and CDR2 are SEHNR and FQNEAQ (reference sequence). CDR3: CASSLPAERGNEQYF. The CDR3 DNA is TGTGCCAGCAGCTTACCCGCCGAGCGGGGGAACGAGCAGTACTTC.

The chain combines TRBV12-3 or TRBV12-4 with TRBJ2-2, with 8 bases that match TRBD1. The CDR3 extends over 14 amino acids. With 8 bases clipped from V and 4 bases from J, the junction kept 6 bases outside the gene matches. CDR3 in amino acids: CASCQGARTGELFF. The CDR3 nucleotides read TGTGCCAGCTGCCAGGGGGCGCGCACCGGGGAGCTGTTTTTT.

J is TRBJ1-5 and V is TRBV29-1; perhaps TRBD1 as D (5 bases). The length of the CDR3 is 12 residues. V was cut by 4 bases and J by 5 bases, with 9 bases left in between. The germline CDR1 and CDR2 sequences are SQVTM and ANQGSEA. The DNA of the CDR3 is TGCAGCGTTGGGGACGGATATCAGCCCCAGCATTTT. It specifies CSVGDGYQPQHF.

This clonotype was picked up many times. The chain has TRBV6-2 or TRBV6-3 and TRBJ2-5; D possibly matches TRBD1 or TRBD2 (6 bases each). The CDR3 contains 14 residues. In germline, CDR1 is MNHEY, CDR2 SVGEGT. Trimming removed 5 bases at V and 5 bases at J, with 15 bases between. Here the CDR3 reads CASSAEGGRETQYF. CDR3 bases: TGTGCCAGCAGTGCCGAGGGGGGCCGCGAGACCCAGTACTTC.

The sample holds a few counts of this clonotype. The chain couples TRBV6-5 to TRBJ1-2; D remains unclear. The CDR3 is made up of 15 amino acids. In germline, CDR1 is MNHEY, CDR2 SVGAGI. Trimming left V 2 bases short and J 4 bases short, with 14 bases between. CDR3 residues: CASSYSGSGSYGYTF. The CDR3 nucleotides read TGTGCCAGCAGTTACAGCGGGTCCGGGAGCTATGGCTACACCTTC.

This chain links TRBV9 with TRBJ2-3; D is uncertain. In germline, CDR1 is SGDLS, CDR2 YYNGEE. Trimming took 0 bases from V and 0 from J, leaving 11 bases between them. This CDR3 spans 16 amino acids. CDR3 loop: CASSVGGYSSTDTQYF. As DNA, the CDR3 is TGTGCCAGCAGCGTAGGGGGATACAGTAGCACAGATACGCAGTATTTT.

The chain has TRBV11-2 and TRBJ1-2; TRBD1 aligns across 9 bases. The CDR3 sequence is 18 residues long. Trimming cost V 1 base and J 4 bases; bases outside gene matches: 13. Germline V CDR1 and CDR2: SGHAT, FQNNGV. The CDR3 here is CASSLVSGTGKTGYGYTF. The CDR3 DNA reads TGTGCCAGCAGCTTAGTTTCAGGGACAGGGAAGACGGGCTATGGCTACACCTTC.

Only a few counts were recorded for this clonotype. This chain links TRBV7-9 with TRBJ2-5, with 8 bases fitting TRBD1. Looked up from germline, CDR1 is SEHNR and CDR2 is FQNEAQ (reference sequence). The CDR3 length is 13 residues. V gave up 8 bases and J gave up 5 bases; unmatched junction bases: 7. CDR3 sequence (DNA): TGTGCCAGCCCCTCAGGGGGCCTGGAGACCCAGTACTTC. Translated, it gives CASPSGGLETQYF.

This clonotype was found a few times. The rearrangement links TRBV6-5 to TRBJ2-5; 8 bases align to TRBD1. Per germline, CDR1 MNHEY and CDR2 SVGAGI. The CDR3 is made up of 15 amino acids. Germline trimming cut 2 bases from V and 5 bases from J; bases unmatched to any gene: 7. The CDR3 bases are TGTGCCAGCAGTTACCTCCCAGGGGGCGTGGAGACCCAGTACTTC. It is translated as CASSYLPGGVETQYF.

V is TRBV29-1 and J is TRBJ2-7; D ambiguous. The CDR3 is 15 residues long. The germline V gene has CDR1 SQVTM and CDR2 ANQGSEA. Trimming left V 1 base short and J 4 bases short, with 17 bases between. CDR3 residues: CSVEVPGRENYEQYF. CDR3 nucleotides: TGCAGCGTTGAAGTCCCGGGCAGAGAGAATTACGAGCAGTACTTC.

This clonotype has only a few counts. The CDR3 sequence is CASSGQGGAGNTIYF. CDR3 in DNA: TGTGCCAGCAGCGGACAGGGGGGAGCTGGAAACACCATATATTTT. The chain couples TRBV9 to TRBJ1-3, with TRBD1 identical over 9 bases. V dropped 3 bases and J dropped 2; count of bases not matched to a gene: 3. CDR3 size: 15 residues. CDR1 is SGDLS and CDR2 is YYNGEE in the germline V gene.

This clonotype was found many times. The chain joins TRBV4-1 to TRBJ1-1; D is ambiguous. With 1 base removed from V and 11 bases from J, the gap between germline ends came to 14 bases. CDR3 length: 13 residues. Germline CDR1 and CDR2: MGHRA and YSYEKL. The CDR3 sequence is CASSQVEVAAAFF. CDR3 nucleotide sequence: TGCGCCAGCAGCCAAGTAGAAGTCGCGGCCGCTTTCTTT.

The V gene is TRBV6-5, the J gene TRBJ2-3, with TRBD2 as a possible D gene (6 bases). Trimming took off 5 bases at V and 8 bases at J, with 14 bases between the two ends. The CDR3 is 13 residues long. Looked up from germline, CDR1 is MNHEY and CDR2 is SVGAGI. The CDR3, as DNA: TGTGCCAGCAGTAACCGACTAGGTAGTACGCAGTATTTT. Encoded protein: CASSNRLGSTQYF.

The sample holds a few counts of this clonotype. The chain couples TRBV10-3 to TRBJ2-1, with a tentative D call TRBD2 (5 bases). Trimming took 10 bases from V and 1 from J, leaving 11 bases between them. The CDR3 is made up of 13 amino acids. Germline values: CDR1 ENHRY, CDR2 SYGVKD. The CDR3 protein is CATGEGSYNEQFF. The DNA of the CDR3 is TGTGCCACCGGCGAGGGTTCCTACAATGAGCAGTTCTTC.